This T cell receptor beta chain was documented in a study of blood T cell repertoires in COVID-19. Study-wide context: Researchers got acute and convalescent COVID-19 samples from the United States, Italy and Spain.

Profiled with immunoSEQ multiplex PCR; TCRdb holds only in-frame clones, not every one. The sample gives 200,000 or so clones, 65% to 85% of which show up once; about 2.3% is in the top ten. Looked up from germline, CDR1 is SGHAT and CDR2 is FQDESV (reference sequence). The CDR3 length is 15 residues. The junction had 4 bases not matched to a gene; V was cut back by 5 bases and J by 2 bases. The sequenced sample was peripheral blood. The origin of this receptor is a woman aged 60-75 years with acute or convalescent COVID-19. This chain joins TRBV11-1 and TRBJ2-5; the match to TRBD2 covers 11 bases. The CDR3 region is CASSQRTSGQETQYF. CDR3 DNA sequence: TGTGCCAGCAGCCAACGGACTAGCGGGCAAGAGACCCAGTACTTC.